The source of this T cell receptor (beta chain) is a study of cytomegalovirus exposure and HLA in healthy donors. Study-level information: Within the Caucasian-associated ancestry cluster were approximately 77% of the 350 to 400 genotyped donors. Notes on the study in general: Later on, a genetic analysis was performed. It linked a missense variant in DCLRE1C with V- and J-gene trimming of TCR beta. At a 0.05 false discovery rate, a later analysis found 16,951 TCR beta sequences to be associated with HLA alleles. According to the study, roughly 160 TCR beta chains were cytomegalovirus-associated.

PCR employed 60 Vbeta and 13 Jbeta primers. Sequencing was performed with immunoSEQ multiplex PCR; in TCRdb, only in-frame clones are kept and a portion is missing. The sample consists of under 150,000 clones, over 65% of them appearing once. The CDR3 extends over 15 amino acids. Germline CDR1 reads MNHEY; CDR2 reads SMNVEV (reference sequence). The V end lost 5 bases, the J end lost 0 bases, and 12 bases lay between the germline ends. As to this clone: Antigen specificity is unknown.

The chain uses TRBV27 and TRBJ2-3; D possibly corresponds to TRBD1 (5 bases). The sequencing sample was made of PBMCs. This clonotype was obtained from a middle-aged woman in good health and CMV-seropositive. The DNA for the CDR3 is TGTGCCAGCAGTCCCAGACAGACTAGCACAGATACGCAGTATTTT. Its translation is CASSPRQTSTDTQYF.